This TCR beta chain emerged from a study of T cells after posttransplantation cyclophosphamide. The related graft donor's blood sample was taken on the day of bone marrow donation. Cells defined as naive were viable CD3+CD4+ or CD3+CD8+ and CCR7+CD45RA+CD45RO-CD95-CD27+CD28+. Sequencing was performed with immunoSEQ multiplex PCR; in TCRdb, only in-frame clones are kept and a portion is missing. The table lists over 20,000 clones, approximately 98% of them singletons. Study conclusions and caveats: Skin or GI-infiltrating T cells shared few TRB sequences with blood. After PTCy, TRB diversity resembled that of CNI/methotrexate controls.

This CDR3 is built from 16 residues. Germline CDR1 is SGHAT and CDR2 is FQNNGV. The V and J ends lost 2 bases and 1 base, in that order; junction bases with no gene match: 6. Concerning this clone itself: The target antigen is unknown.

Sample: naive CD8+ T cells sorted from PBMCs. The sequence was collected from a man in his forties in good health, CMV-negative, and a related stem cell transplant donor. V gene TRBV11-2 combines with J gene TRBJ1-1, with 8 bases matching TRBD1. The CDR3 DNA follows: TGTGCCAGCAGCTTATGGGCAGGGGGCAAGAACACTGAAGCTTTCTTT. It specifies CASSLWAGGKNTEAFF.